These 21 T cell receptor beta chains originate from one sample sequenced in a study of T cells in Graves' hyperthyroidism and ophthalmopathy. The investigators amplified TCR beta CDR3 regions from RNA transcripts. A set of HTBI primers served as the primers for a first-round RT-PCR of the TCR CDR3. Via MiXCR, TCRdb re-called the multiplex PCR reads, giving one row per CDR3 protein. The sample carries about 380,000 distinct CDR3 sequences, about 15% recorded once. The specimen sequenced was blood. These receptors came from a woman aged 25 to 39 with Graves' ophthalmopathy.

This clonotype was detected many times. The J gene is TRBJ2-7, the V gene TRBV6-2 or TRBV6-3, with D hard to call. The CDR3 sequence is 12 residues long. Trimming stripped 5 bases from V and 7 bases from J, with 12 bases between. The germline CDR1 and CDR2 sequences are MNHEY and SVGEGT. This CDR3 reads CASSQLRVEQYF. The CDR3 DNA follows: TGTGCCAGCAGTCAACTCCGAGTGGAGCAGTACTTC.

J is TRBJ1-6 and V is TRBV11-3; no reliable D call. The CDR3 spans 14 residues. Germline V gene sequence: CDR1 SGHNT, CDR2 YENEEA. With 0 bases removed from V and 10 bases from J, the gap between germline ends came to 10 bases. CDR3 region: CASSLELVGSPLHF. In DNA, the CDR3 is TGTGCCAGCAGCTTAGAACTGGTAGGATCACCCCTCCACTTT.

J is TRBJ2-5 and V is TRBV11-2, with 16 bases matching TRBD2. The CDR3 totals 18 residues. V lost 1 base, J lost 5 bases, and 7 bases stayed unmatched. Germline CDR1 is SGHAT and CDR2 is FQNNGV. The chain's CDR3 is CASSLAPGLAGGQETQYF. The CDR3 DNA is TGTGCCAGCAGCTTAGCTCCGGGACTAGCGGGGGGGCAGGAGACCCAGTACTTC.

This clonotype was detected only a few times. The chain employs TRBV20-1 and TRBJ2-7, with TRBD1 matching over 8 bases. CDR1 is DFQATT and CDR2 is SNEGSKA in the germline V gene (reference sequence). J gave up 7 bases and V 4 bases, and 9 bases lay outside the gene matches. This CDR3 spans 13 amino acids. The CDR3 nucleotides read TGCAGTGCTATGTTCAGGGGGCGAGGTGAGCAGTACTTC. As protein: CSAMFRGRGEQYF.

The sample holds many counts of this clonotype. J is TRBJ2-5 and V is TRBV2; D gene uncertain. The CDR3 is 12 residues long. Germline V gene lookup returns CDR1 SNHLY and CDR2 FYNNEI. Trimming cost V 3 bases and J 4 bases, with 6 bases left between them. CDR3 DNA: TGTGCCAGCAGTGACGCGTTAGAGACCCAGTACTTC. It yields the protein CASSDALETQYF. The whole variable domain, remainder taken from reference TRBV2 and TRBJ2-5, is EPEVTQTPSHQVTQMGQEVILRCVPISNHLYFYWYRQILGQKVEFLVSFYNNEISEKSEIFDDQFSVERPDGSNFTLKIRSTKLEDSAMYFCASSDALETQYFGPGTRLLVL.

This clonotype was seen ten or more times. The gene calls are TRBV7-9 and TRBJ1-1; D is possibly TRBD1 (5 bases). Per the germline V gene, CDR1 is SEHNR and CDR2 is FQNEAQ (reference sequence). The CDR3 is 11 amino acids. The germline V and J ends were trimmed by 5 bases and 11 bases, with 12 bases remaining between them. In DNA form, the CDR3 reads TGTGCCAGCAGCCCAGGGACCTGGGCTTTCTTT. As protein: CASSPGTWAFF. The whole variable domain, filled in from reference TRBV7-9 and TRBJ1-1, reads DTGVSQNPRHKITKRGQNVTFRCDPISEHNRLYWYRQTLGQGPEFLTYFQNEAQLEKSRLLSDRFSAERPKGSFSTLEIQRTEQGDSAMYLCASSPGTWAFFGQGTRLTVV.

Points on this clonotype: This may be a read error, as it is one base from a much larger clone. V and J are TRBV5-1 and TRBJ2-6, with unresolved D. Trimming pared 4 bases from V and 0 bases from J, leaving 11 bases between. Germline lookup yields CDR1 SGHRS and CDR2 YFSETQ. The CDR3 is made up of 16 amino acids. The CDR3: CASSPSTISGANVLTF. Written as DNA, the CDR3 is TGCGCCAGCAGCCCGTCGACAATCTCTGGGGCCAACGTCCTGACTTTC.

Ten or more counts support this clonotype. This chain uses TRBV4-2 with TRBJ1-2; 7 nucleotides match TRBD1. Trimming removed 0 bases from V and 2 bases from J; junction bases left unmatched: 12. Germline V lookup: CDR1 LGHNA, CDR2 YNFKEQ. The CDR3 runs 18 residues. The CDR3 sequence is CASSQEGPGPGGNYGYTF. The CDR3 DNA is TGTGCCAGCAGCCAAGAAGGCCCTGGGCCAGGGGGAAACTATGGCTACACCTTC.

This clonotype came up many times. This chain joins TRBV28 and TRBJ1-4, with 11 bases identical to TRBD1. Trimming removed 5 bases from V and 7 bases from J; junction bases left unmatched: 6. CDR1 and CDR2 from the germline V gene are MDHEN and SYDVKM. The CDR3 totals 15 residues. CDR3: CASSQRTGGLEKLFF. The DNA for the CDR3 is TGTGCCAGCAGTCAGAGGACAGGGGGCCTTGAAAAACTGTTTTTT.

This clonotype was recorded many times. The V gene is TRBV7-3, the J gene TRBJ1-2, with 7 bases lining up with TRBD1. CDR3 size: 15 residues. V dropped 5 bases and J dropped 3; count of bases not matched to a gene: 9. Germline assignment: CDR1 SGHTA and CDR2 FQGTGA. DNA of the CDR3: TGTGCCAGCAGCCCTAGGGGACAGTTGGACTATGGCTACACCTTC. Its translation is CASSPRGQLDYGYTF. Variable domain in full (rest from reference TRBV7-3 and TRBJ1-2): GAGVSQTPSNKVTEKGKYVELRCDPISGHTALYWYRQSLGQGPEFLIYFQGTGAADDSGLPNDRFFAVRPEGSVSTLKIQRTERGDSAVYLCASSPRGQLDYGYTFGSGTRLTVV.

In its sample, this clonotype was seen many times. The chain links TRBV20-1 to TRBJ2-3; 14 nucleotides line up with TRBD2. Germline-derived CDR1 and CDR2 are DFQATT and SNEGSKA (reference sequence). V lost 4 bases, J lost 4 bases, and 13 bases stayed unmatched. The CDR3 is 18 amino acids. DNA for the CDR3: TGCAGTGCTAAAAAGAACTTGGGACTAGCGGGGGACCCAGATACGCAGTATTTT. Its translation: CSAKKNLGLAGDPDTQYF.

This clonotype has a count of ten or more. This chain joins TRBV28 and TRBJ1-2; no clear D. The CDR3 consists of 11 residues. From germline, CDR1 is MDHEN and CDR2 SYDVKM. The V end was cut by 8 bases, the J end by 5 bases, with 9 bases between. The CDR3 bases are TGTGCCAGCGTTGCGGGGTATGGCTACACCTTC. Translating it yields CASVAGYGYTF.

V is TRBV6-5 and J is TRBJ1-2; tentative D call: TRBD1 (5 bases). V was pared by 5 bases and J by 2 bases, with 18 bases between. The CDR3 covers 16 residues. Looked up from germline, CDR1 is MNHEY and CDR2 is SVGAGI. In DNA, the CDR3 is TGTGCCAGCAGTACTCTCGGTGGACACCTCAACTATGGCTACACCTTC. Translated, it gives CASSTLGGHLNYGYTF.

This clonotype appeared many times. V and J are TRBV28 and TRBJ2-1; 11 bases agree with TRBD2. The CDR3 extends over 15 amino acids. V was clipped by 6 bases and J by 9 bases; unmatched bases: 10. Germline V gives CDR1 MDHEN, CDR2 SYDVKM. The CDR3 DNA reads TGTGCCAGCAGGATTAGCGGGGGGGCCAAGCCTGAGCAGTTCTTC. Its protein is CASRISGGAKPEQFF.

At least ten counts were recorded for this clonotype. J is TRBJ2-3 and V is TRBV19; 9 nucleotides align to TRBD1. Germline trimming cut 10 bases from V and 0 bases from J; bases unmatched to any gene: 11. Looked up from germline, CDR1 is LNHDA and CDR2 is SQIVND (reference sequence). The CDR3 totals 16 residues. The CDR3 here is CATKRMDRGSTDTQYF. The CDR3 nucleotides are TGTGCCACCAAACGGATGGACAGGGGAAGCACAGATACGCAGTATTTT.

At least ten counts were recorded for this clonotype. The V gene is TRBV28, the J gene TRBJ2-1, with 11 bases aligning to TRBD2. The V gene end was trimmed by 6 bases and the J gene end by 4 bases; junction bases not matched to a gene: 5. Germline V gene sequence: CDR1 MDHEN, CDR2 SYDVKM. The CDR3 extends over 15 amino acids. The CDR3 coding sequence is TGTGCCAGCAGACCTAGCGGGGGGTTATACAATGAGCAGTTCTTC. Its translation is CASRPSGGLYNEQFF.

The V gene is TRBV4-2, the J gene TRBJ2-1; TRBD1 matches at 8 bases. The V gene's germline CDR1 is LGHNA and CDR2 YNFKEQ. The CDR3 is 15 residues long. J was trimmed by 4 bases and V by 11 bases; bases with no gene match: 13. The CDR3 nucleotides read TGTGCCGGCGGCCAGTCACAGGGGGGTTACAATGAGCAGTTCTTC. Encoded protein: CAGGQSQGGYNEQFF.

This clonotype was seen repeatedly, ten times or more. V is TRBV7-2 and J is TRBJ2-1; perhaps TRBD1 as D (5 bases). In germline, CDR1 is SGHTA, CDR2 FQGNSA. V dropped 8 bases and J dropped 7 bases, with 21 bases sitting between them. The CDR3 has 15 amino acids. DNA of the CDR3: TGTGCCAGCCTTGACCATGCAGGGATTACAAATGAGCAGTTCTTC. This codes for CASLDHAGITNEQFF.

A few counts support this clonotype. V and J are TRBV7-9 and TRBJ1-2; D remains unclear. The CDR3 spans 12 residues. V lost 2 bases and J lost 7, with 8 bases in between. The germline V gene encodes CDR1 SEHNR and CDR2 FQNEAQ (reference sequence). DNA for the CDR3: TGTGCCAGCAGCTTAACATTGGTTGGCTACACCTTC. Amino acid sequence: CASSLTLVGYTF.

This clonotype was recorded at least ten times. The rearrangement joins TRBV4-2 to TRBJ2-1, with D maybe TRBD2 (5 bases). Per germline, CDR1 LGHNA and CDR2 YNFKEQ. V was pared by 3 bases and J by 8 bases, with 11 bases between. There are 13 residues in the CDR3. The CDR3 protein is CASSQRAWDEQFF. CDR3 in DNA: TGTGCCAGCAGCCAGAGGGCATGGGATGAGCAGTTCTTC.

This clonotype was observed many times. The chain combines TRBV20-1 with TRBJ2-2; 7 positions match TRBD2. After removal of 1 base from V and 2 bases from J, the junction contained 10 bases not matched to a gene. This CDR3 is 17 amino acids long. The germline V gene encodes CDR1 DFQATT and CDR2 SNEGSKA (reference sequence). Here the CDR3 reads CSARGSLGGGNTGELFF. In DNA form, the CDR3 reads TGCAGTGCTAGAGGATCCCTTGGCGGGGGTAACACCGGGGAGCTGTTTTTT.